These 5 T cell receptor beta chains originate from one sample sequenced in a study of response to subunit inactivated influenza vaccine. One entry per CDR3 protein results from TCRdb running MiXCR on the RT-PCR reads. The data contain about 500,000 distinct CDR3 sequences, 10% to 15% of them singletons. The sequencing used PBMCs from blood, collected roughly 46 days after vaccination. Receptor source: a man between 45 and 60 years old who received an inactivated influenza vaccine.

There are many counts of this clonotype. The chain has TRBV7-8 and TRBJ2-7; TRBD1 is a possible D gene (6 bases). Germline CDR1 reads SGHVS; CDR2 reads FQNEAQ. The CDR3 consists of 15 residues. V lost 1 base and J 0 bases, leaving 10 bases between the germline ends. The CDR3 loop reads CASSLDRDSSYEQYF. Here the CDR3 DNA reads TGTGCCAGCAGCTTAGACAGGGATAGCTCCTACGAGCAGTACTTC.

The CDR3 DNA is TGTGCCAGCAGCGAAACACCCCTCTCCTACGAGCAGTACTTC. It codes for CASSETPLSYEQYF. The chain joins TRBV5-6 to TRBJ2-7; D call uncertain. The CDR3 is 14 amino acids. Germline-derived CDR1 and CDR2 are SGHDT and YYEEEE. V lost 4 bases to trimming and J lost 0 bases, with 11 bases between them.

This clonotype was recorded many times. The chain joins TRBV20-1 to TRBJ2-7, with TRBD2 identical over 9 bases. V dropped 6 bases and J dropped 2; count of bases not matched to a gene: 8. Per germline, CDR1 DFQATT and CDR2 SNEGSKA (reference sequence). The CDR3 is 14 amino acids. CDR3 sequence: CSASLGGRAYEQYF. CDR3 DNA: TGCAGTGCCAGCTTGGGCGGGAGGGCCTACGAGCAGTACTTC.

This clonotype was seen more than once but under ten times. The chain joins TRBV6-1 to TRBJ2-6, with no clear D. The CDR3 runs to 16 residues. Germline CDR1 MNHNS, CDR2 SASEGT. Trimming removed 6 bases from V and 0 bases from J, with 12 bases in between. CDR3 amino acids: CASSRFVSSGANVLTF. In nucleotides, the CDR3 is TGTGCCAGCAGCCGATTTGTCTCCTCTGGGGCCAACGTCCTGACTTTC.

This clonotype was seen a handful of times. The CDR3 sequence: CASSPGHSTDTQYF. The CDR3 bases are TGCGCCAGCAGCCCGGGACACAGCACAGATACGCAGTATTTT. V usage is TRBV4-3 and J usage is TRBJ2-3; D might be TRBD1 (6 bases). CDR3 length equals 14 residues. Trimming stripped 4 bases from V and 0 bases from J, with 8 bases between. CDR1 and CDR2 (germline): LGHNA, YSLEER.